Listed here are 21 T cell receptor beta chains from one sample, sequenced in a study of blood T cells in healthy people across ages. Using a J-beta primer mix together with a sample-barcoded 5' primer, a second PCR was run for roughly 7 to 11 cycles. TCRdb reanalysed the 5' RACE reads using MiXCR and keeps one entry per CDR3 protein. The sample carries fewer than 2 million distinct CDR3 sequences, about two fifths recorded once. Material: blood. The receptors originated from a human donor in good health.

This chain joins TRBV21-1 and TRBJ2-3; no check of the table's D call, TRBD1, against the DNA was made. TRBV21-1 is an annotated pseudogene. The CDR3 is 17 amino acids. The CDR3 protein is CASNTSEGDRRTDTQYF. The DNA of the CDR3 is TGTGCCAGCAACACCTCAGAAGGGGACAGACGCACAGATACGCAGTATTTT.

The chain joins TRBV9 to TRBJ1-4, with D tentatively TRBD1 (5 bases). Germline lookup yields CDR1 SGDLS and CDR2 YYNGEE. The CDR3 extends over 13 amino acids. Trimming removed 2 bases from V and 10 bases from J, with 12 bases in between. CDR3 sequence (DNA): TGTGCCAGCAGCGTGGAAGCCGGGACAAAACTGTTTTTT. Its translation: CASSVEAGTKLFF.

The chain has TRBV7-2 and TRBJ2-5; 9 bases are shared with TRBD2. Germline V gives CDR1 SGHTA, CDR2 FQGNSA. Trimming removed 5 bases from V and 2 bases from J; junction bases left unmatched: 12. The CDR3 length is 17 residues. The CDR3 sequence: CASSPLFTAGGQETQYF. In nucleotides, the CDR3 is TGTGCCAGCAGCCCCCTCTTCACGGCGGGGGGGCAAGAGACCCAGTACTTC.

The chain employs TRBV10-3 and TRBJ1-5; weak D call: TRBD1 (6 bases). Trimming shortened V by 6 bases and J by 2 bases, and 8 bases separated the two germline ends. From germline, CDR1 is ENHRY and CDR2 SYGVKD. The CDR3 is 13 amino acids. Here the CDR3 DNA reads TGTGCCATCAGACAGGGTGGCAATCAGCCCCAGCATTTT. Its protein is CAIRQGGNQPQHF.

The CDR3 DNA follows: TGTGCCACCCTCATCGGCCCTACCTACGAGCAGTACTTC. Translation gives CATLIGPTYEQYF. V usage is TRBV24-1 and J usage is TRBJ2-7; D is unresolved. The CDR3 is 13 amino acids. Looked up from germline, CDR1 is KGHDR and CDR2 is SFDVKD. Trimming took off 9 bases at V and 2 bases at J, with 13 bases between the two ends.

This clonotype appeared a few times. V gene TRBV20-1 combines with J gene TRBJ2-7; no clear D. The CDR3 sequence is 13 residues long. Germline V gives CDR1 DFQATT, CDR2 SNEGSKA (reference sequence). V lost 3 bases, J lost 2 bases, and 11 bases lay in between. The DNA for the CDR3 is TGCAGTGCTAGGGGGTCCCACCCCTACGAGCAGTACTTC. This sequence encodes CSARGSHPYEQYF.

The CDR3 is CASSQDLGNSPLHF. Written as DNA, the CDR3 is TGTGCCAGCAGCCAAGATCTAGGAAATTCACCCCTCCACTTT. The chain recombines TRBV14 with TRBJ1-6; D is ambiguous. CDR1 is SGHDN, CDR2 FVKESK, per germline. The CDR3 runs to 14 residues. V was clipped by 0 bases and J by 7 bases, with 7 bases between them.

This clonotype was recorded a few times. J is TRBJ1-1 and V is TRBV12-3 or TRBV12-4, with D possibly being TRBD1 (5 bases). This CDR3 comprises 13 residues. Trimming shortened V by 9 bases and J by 0 bases, and 11 bases separated the two germline ends. The CDR3 region is CASSDILNTEAFF. CDR3 coding DNA: TGTGCCAGTTCGGACATTTTGAACACTGAAGCTTTCTTT.

About this clonotype itself: One base away lies a much larger clone, so this may be a sequencing read error. The CDR3 sequence is CASSEWNYGYTF. In nucleotides, the CDR3 is TGTGCCAGCAGTGAATGGAACTATGGCTACACCTTC. The genes are TRBV25-1 and TRBJ1-2; the D is unclear. Germline values: CDR1 MGHDK, CDR2 SYGVNS. Trimming shortened V by 1 base and J by 2 bases, and 2 bases separated the two germline ends. The CDR3 consists of 12 residues.

This rearrangement joins TRBV11-2 to TRBJ1-6; possibly TRBD1 for D (5 bases). The germline gives CDR1 SGHAT, CDR2 FQNNGV. CDR3 length equals 14 residues. V lost 0 bases and J lost 10, with 10 bases in between. The CDR3 DNA reads TGTGCCAGCAGCTTAGACAGGGCTCGGTCACCCCTCCACTTT. Translating gives CASSLDRARSPLHF.

The rearrangement joins TRBV7-2 to TRBJ2-1; possible D gene TRBD1, 5 bases. Trimming removed 1 base from V and 8 bases from J, with 9 bases in between. Looked up from germline, CDR1 is SGHTA and CDR2 is FQGNSA. CDR3 length equals 13 residues. DNA for the CDR3: TGTGCCAGCAGCTTAGTAGGGGCCGATGAGCAGTTCTTC. Amino acid sequence: CASSLVGADEQFF.

This clonotype was counted only a few times. The rearrangement joins TRBV24-1 to TRBJ2-5, with 10 positions matching TRBD1. Germline V gives CDR1 KGHDR, CDR2 SFDVKD. J lost 2 bases, V lost 2 bases, and 1 base had no gene match. This CDR3 spans 15 amino acids. CDR3 protein: CATSDWGQGQETQYF. The DNA for the CDR3 is TGTGCCACCAGTGATTGGGGACAGGGGCAAGAGACCCAGTACTTC.

This clonotype was seen more than once but under ten times. The chain carries TRBV28 and TRBJ2-7; tentative D call: TRBD1 (5 bases). V lost 5 bases and J 0 bases, leaving 17 bases between the germline ends. The CDR3 is 16 amino acids. Germline values: CDR1 MDHEN, CDR2 SYDVKM. The CDR3: CASSLRRAQLSYEQYF. In nucleotides, the CDR3 is TGTGCCAGCAGTCTACGCAGGGCCCAACTCTCCTACGAGCAGTACTTC.

This chain uses TRBV7-9 with TRBJ1-2; D is ambiguous. Trimming pared 3 bases from V and 5 bases from J, leaving 10 bases between. The germline gives CDR1 SEHNR, CDR2 FQNEAQ (reference sequence). This CDR3 region has 13 residues. CDR3 in amino acids: CASSLQDTYGYTF. CDR3 nucleotides: TGTGCCAGCAGCTTGCAAGATACGTATGGCTACACCTTC.

The V gene is TRBV4-3, the J gene TRBJ1-2; D unclear. Trimming left V 4 bases short and J 3 bases short, with 9 bases between. Germline lookup yields CDR1 LGHNA and CDR2 YSLEER. The CDR3 runs to 13 residues. This CDR3 is CASSPHLDYGYTF. The CDR3 DNA follows: TGCGCCAGCAGCCCACACCTAGACTATGGCTACACCTTC.

This clonotype has a single count. The genes are TRBV7-9 and TRBJ1-1; D gene ambiguous. This CDR3 spans 12 amino acids. Germline-derived CDR1 and CDR2 are SEHNR and FQNEAQ (reference sequence). Deletions cut 2 bases from V and 7 bases from J, with 8 bases between. The DNA for the CDR3 is TGTGCCAGCAGCTTACAGCGGAGTGAAGCTTTCTTT. It encodes CASSLQRSEAFF.

The V and J genes are TRBV29-1 and TRBJ1-2; 8 nucleotides agree with TRBD1. Losses at the gene ends were 7 bases for V and 7 bases for J; bases not matched to a gene: 5. Germline values: CDR1 SQVTM, CDR2 ANQGSEA. The CDR3 totals 11 residues. The CDR3 loop is CSAPDRVGYTF. CDR3 coding DNA: TGCAGCGCCCCGGACAGGGTTGGCTACACCTTC.

V and J are TRBV4-3 and TRBJ2-1; 8 bases are shared with TRBD2. V lost 0 bases and J lost 4; bases outside the gene matches: 8. From germline, CDR1 is LGHNA and CDR2 YSLEER. The CDR3 extends over 17 amino acids. CDR3 residues: CASSQEFGTSKYNEQFF. Here the CDR3 DNA reads TGCGCCAGCAGCCAAGAGTTCGGGACTAGTAAGTACAATGAGCAGTTCTTC.

The J gene is TRBJ1-1, the V gene TRBV6-6; no reliable D call. The V gene's germline CDR1 is MNHNY and CDR2 SVGAGI (reference sequence). Deletions cut 7 bases from V and 3 bases from J, with 9 bases between. There are 12 residues in the CDR3. The CDR3 DNA sequence: TGTGCCAGCACTAAACCGGACACTGAAGCTTTCTTT. It yields the protein CASTKPDTEAFF.

The chain employs TRBV6-1 and TRBJ2-3, with D tentatively TRBD1 (5 bases). Trimming shortened V by 5 bases and J by 5 bases, and 23 bases separated the two germline ends. This CDR3 has 17 amino acids. Germline-derived CDR1 and CDR2 are MNHNS and SASEGT. The CDR3 region has the DNA TGTGCCAGCAGTATCGCCGGTGGTGGCAGGGATGTAGATACGCAGTATTTT. Amino acid sequence: CASSIAGGGRDVDTQYF.

This chain joins TRBV20-1 and TRBJ2-7; D is unclear. Trimming stripped 2 bases from V and 3 bases from J, with 8 bases between. The CDR3 is made up of 12 amino acids. The germline CDR1 and CDR2 sequences are DFQATT and SNEGSKA (reference sequence). CDR3 residues: CSARKGNYEQYF. In nucleotides, the CDR3 is TGCAGTGCTAGAAAGGGCAACTACGAGCAGTACTTC.